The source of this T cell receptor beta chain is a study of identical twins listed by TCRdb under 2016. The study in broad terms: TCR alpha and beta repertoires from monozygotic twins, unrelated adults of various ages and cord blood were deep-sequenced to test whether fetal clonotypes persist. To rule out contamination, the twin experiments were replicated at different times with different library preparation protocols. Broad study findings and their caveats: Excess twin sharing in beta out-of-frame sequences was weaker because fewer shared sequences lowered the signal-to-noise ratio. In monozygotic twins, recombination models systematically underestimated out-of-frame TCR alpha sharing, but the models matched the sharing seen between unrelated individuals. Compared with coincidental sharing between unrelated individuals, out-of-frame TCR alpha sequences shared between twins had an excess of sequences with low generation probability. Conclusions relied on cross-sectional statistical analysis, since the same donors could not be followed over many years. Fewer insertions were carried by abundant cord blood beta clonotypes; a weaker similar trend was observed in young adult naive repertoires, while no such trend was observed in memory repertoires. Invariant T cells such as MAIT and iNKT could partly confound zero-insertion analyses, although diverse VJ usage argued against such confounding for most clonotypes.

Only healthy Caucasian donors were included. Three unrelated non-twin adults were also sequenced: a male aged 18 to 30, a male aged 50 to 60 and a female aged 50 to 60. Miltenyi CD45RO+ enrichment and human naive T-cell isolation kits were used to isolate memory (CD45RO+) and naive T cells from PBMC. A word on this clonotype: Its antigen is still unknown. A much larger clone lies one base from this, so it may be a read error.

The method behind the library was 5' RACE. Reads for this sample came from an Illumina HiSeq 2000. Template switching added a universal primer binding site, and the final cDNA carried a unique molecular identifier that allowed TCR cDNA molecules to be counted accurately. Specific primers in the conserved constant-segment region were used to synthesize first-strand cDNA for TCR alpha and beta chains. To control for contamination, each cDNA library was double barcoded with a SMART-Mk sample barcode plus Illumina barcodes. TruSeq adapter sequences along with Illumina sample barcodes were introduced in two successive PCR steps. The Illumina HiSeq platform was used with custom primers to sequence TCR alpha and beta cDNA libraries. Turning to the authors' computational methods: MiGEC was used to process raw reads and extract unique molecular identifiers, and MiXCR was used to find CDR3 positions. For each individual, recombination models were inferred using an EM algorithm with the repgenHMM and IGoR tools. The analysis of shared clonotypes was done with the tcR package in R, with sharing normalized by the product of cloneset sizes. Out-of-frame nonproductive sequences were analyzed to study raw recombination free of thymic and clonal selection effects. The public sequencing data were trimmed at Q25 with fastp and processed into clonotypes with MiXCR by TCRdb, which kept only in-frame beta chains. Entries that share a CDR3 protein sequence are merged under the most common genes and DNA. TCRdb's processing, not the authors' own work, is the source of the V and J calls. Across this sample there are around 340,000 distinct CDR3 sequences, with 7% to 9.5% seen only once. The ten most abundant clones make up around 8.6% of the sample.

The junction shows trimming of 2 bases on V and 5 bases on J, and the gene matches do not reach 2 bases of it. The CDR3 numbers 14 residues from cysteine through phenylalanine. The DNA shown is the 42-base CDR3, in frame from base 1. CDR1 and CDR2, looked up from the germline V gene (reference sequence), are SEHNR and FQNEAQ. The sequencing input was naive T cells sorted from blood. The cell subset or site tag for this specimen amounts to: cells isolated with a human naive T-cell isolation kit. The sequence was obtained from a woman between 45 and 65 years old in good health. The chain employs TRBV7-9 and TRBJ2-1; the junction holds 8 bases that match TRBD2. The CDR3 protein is CASSLYGRDNEQFF. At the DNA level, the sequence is TGTGCCAGCAGCTTATACGGGAGGGACAATGAGCAGTTCTTC.